Below, 27 T cell receptor beta chains from the same sample are listed, as sequenced in a study of blood T cell repertoires in COVID-19. Only in-frame clones appear in the TCRdb table, and some are missing; sequencing was by immunoSEQ multiplex PCR. The table has about 130,000 clones, around 83% seen once. The sample comprised peripheral blood. The receptor set was obtained from a woman aged 80 or over with acute or convalescent COVID-19.

This chain links TRBV6-5 with TRBJ1-3; D is possibly TRBD1 (5 bases). In germline, CDR1 is MNHEY, CDR2 SVGAGI. V dropped 0 bases and J dropped 7 bases, with 13 bases sitting between them. This CDR3 has 15 amino acids. The CDR3 DNA is TGTGCCAGCAGTTACTCCCTCGGGGGGTGGAACACCATATATTTT. Its translation is CASSYSLGGWNTIYF.

The rearrangement uses TRBV5-4 and TRBJ1-3; the D is unclear. Germline loops: CDR1 SGHNT, CDR2 YYREEE (reference sequence). The CDR3 is 13 residues long. With 1 base removed from V and 2 bases from J, the gap between germline ends came to 4 bases. DNA for the CDR3: TGTGCCAGCAGCTTGACAGCTGGAAACACCATATATTTT. Translation gives CASSLTAGNTIYF.

The chain recombines TRBV2 with TRBJ1-1; tentative D call: TRBD1 (5 bases). V dropped 6 bases and J dropped 3 bases, with 14 bases sitting between them. The length of the CDR3 is 14 residues. From germline, CDR1 is SNHLY and CDR2 FYNNEI. The CDR3 here is CASSDGGIYTEAFF. The DNA for the CDR3 is TGTGCCAGCAGCGATGGGGGGATATACACTGAAGCTTTCTTT.

This chain links TRBV6-2 or TRBV6-3 with TRBJ2-5; D gene unclear. Germline values: CDR1 MNHEY, CDR2 SVGEGT. This CDR3 comprises 13 residues. V lost 0 bases and J lost 4, with 6 bases in between. The DNA for the CDR3 is TGTGCCAGCAGTTACTCGAAGCCAGAGACCCAGTACTTC. This gives the protein CASSYSKPETQYF.

This clone was seen only once. The chain joins TRBV4-2 to TRBJ1-2, with D uncertain. The CDR3 runs to 14 residues. Germline V lookup: CDR1 LGHNA, CDR2 YNFKEQ. V dropped 0 bases and J dropped 8 bases, with 13 bases sitting between them. In nucleotides, the CDR3 is TGTGCCAGCAGCCAAGATATCCGGGGTGGGGGCTACACCTTC. Translation: CASSQDIRGGGYTF.

The chain is built from TRBV3-1 (or the pseudogene TRBV3-2) and TRBJ2-2; 8 nucleotides match TRBD2. V shed 0 bases, J shed 8 bases, and the junction held 8 bases outside the gene matches. This CDR3 spans 16 amino acids. The germline gives CDR1 LGHDT, CDR2 YNNKEL (reference sequence). CDR3 bases: TGTGCCAGCAGCCAAGATCCGGGGGGGGCCTCAGGGGAGCTGTTTTTT. Translating it yields CASSQDPGGASGELFF.

The rearrangement links TRBV27 to TRBJ1-6, with 8 bases aligning to TRBD1. Per germline, CDR1 MNHEY and CDR2 SMNVEV (reference sequence). The CDR3 has 14 amino acids. V was pared by 5 bases and J by 9 bases, with 6 bases of the junction left unmatched. CDR3 in amino acids: CASSTQGALSPLHF. The CDR3 coding sequence is TGTGCCAGCAGTACTCAGGGGGCACTTTCACCCCTCCACTTT.

The V and J genes are TRBV10-3 and TRBJ1-2; no definite D call. Germline V lookup: CDR1 ENHRY, CDR2 SYGVKD. V was clipped by 3 bases and J by 7 bases, with 9 bases between them. This CDR3 region has 12 residues. Here the CDR3 reads CAISEEGSGYTF. CDR3 bases: TGTGCCATCAGTGAAGAGGGAAGTGGCTACACCTTC.

The gene calls are TRBV3-1 (or the pseudogene TRBV3-2) and TRBJ1-2; D is ambiguous. This CDR3 has 14 residues. V gave up 0 bases and J gave up 4 bases, with 9 bases separating them. Per germline, CDR1 LGHDT and CDR2 YNNKEL (reference sequence). The DNA for the CDR3 is TGTGCCAGCAGCCAAGACGCACGGTTCTATGGCTACACCTTC. Encoded protein: CASSQDARFYGYTF.

The V gene is TRBV18, the J gene TRBJ2-5, with 9 bases fitting TRBD2. V was pared by 6 bases and J by 1 base, with 6 bases of the junction left unmatched. The CDR3 has 15 residues. Germline V lookup: CDR1 KGHSH, CDR2 LQKENI. CDR3 region: CASSSAGGIQETQYF. The CDR3 coding sequence is TGTGCCAGCTCGTCAGCGGGGGGCATCCAAGAGACCCAGTACTTC.

V is TRBV7-6 and J is TRBJ1-5, with D possibly matching TRBD1 (6 bases). With 1 base removed from V and 4 bases from J, the gap between germline ends came to 20 bases. The V gene's germline CDR1 is SGHVS and CDR2 FNYEAQ. The CDR3 loop spans 18 amino acids. CDR3 DNA: TGTGCCAGCAGCTTAGAAATGAGGAAGGGGGTCAAGAATCAGCCCCAGCATTTT. It codes for CASSLEMRKGVKNQPQHF.

The chain joins TRBV4-1 to TRBJ1-3; D is uncertain. CDR3 length: 16 amino acids. Germline lookup yields CDR1 MGHRA and CDR2 YSYEKL. Trimming stripped 2 bases from V and 0 bases from J, with 11 bases between. The CDR3 loop reads CASSQKSPSSGNTIYF. The CDR3, as DNA: TGCGCCAGCAGCCAAAAGTCCCCGAGCTCTGGAAACACCATATATTTT.

The J gene is TRBJ2-5, the V gene TRBV7-2, with TRBD2 matching 13 bases. Germline V CDR1 and CDR2: SGHTA, FQGNSA. This CDR3 is 14 amino acids long. The V and J ends lost 4 bases and 5 bases, in that order; junction bases with no gene match: 1. The CDR3 sequence is CASSSGLAGETQYF. The CDR3 DNA follows: TGTGCCAGCAGCTCGGGACTAGCGGGGGAGACCCAGTACTTC.

The J gene is TRBJ1-1, the V gene TRBV14, with a tentative D call TRBD1 (5 bases). This CDR3 has 16 residues. Germline CDR1 is SGHDN and CDR2 is FVKESK. V lost 1 base to trimming and J lost 1 base, with 13 bases between them. For the CDR3, the DNA is TGTGCCAGCAGCCAAGTTGGGGGGACCACGAACACTGAAGCTTTCTTT. Its translation is CASSQVGGTTNTEAFF.

The J gene is TRBJ1-2, the V gene TRBV29-1, with 7 positions matching TRBD1. V shed 5 bases, J shed 4 bases, and the junction held 7 bases outside the gene matches. The CDR3 covers 13 residues. Per germline, CDR1 SQVTM and CDR2 ANQGSEA. In nucleotides, the CDR3 is TGCAGCGTTCGGCCAGGGGGTACCTATGGCTACACCTTC. It specifies CSVRPGGTYGYTF.

This chain joins TRBV10-2 and TRBJ2-7, with TRBD1 as a possible D gene (7 bases). With 6 bases removed from V and 6 bases from J, the gap between germline ends came to 15 bases. The CDR3 sequence is 13 residues long. Per the germline V gene, CDR1 is WSHSY and CDR2 is SAAADI. CDR3 protein: CASSGRQGAEQYF. Written as DNA, the CDR3 is TGCGCCAGCAGCGGGAGACAGGGTGCCGAGCAGTACTTC.

V gene TRBV18 combines with J gene TRBJ1-4; 7 nucleotides line up with TRBD1. Losses at the gene ends were 6 bases for V and 4 bases for J; bases not matched to a gene: 5. The CDR3 is 14 amino acids. Germline V gene lookup returns CDR1 KGHSH and CDR2 LQKENI. CDR3 sequence reads: CASSSRGDNEKLFF. The CDR3 DNA follows: TGTGCCAGCTCGTCCAGGGGGGATAATGAAAAACTGTTTTTT.

The rearrangement joins TRBV19 to TRBJ1-2, with TRBD1 matching 9 bases. This CDR3 spans 14 amino acids. V lost 4 bases and J lost 3; bases outside the gene matches: 3. The germline CDR1 and CDR2 sequences are LNHDA and SQIVND (reference sequence). The DNA for the CDR3 is TGTGCCAGTAGTACACGGACAGGGGACTATGGCTACACCTTC. Amino acid sequence: CASSTRTGDYGYTF. Looking up the rest from reference TRBV19 and TRBJ1-2 gives the full variable domain: DGGITQSPKYLFRKEGQNVTLSCEQNLNHDAMYWYRQDPGQGLRLIYYSQIVNDFQKGDIAEGYSVSREKKESFPLTVTSAQKNPTAFYLCASSTRTGDYGYTFGSGTRLTVV.

The chain recombines TRBV10-3 with TRBJ2-7; 7 bases are a match to TRBD2. V lost 5 bases to trimming and J lost 1 base; unmatched junction nucleotides: 2. The CDR3 is made up of 13 amino acids. Per the germline V gene, CDR1 is ENHRY and CDR2 is SYGVKD. CDR3 sequence: CAISLGGSYEQYF. In DNA, the CDR3 is TGTGCCATCAGTTTGGGGGGGTCCTACGAGCAGTACTTC.

The chain uses TRBV7-9 and TRBJ2-7; TRBD1 agrees at 9 bases. The J segment lost 3 bases and the V segment lost 4 bases, leaving 16 bases of the junction unmatched. This CDR3 contains 18 residues. Looked up from germline, CDR1 is SEHNR and CDR2 is FQNEAQ (reference sequence). The chain's CDR3 is CASSSIRLAGTGIYEQYF. The CDR3 DNA sequence: TGTGCCAGCAGCTCTATAAGGCTCGCCGGGACAGGGATCTACGAGCAGTACTTC.

V usage is TRBV6-1 and J usage is TRBJ1-2; weak D call: TRBD1 (5 bases). V shed 5 bases and J shed 4 bases, with 11 bases lying between them. The CDR3 is made up of 13 amino acids. The V gene's germline CDR1 is MNHNS and CDR2 SASEGT. The CDR3 spells CASSYGGIYGYTF. The CDR3 DNA reads as TGTGCCAGCAGTTATGGGGGGATCTATGGCTACACCTTC.

The count of this clone is one. The chain combines TRBV27 with TRBJ1-1; 9 bases match TRBD1. The CDR3 length is 15 residues. V lost 1 base and J lost 8; bases outside the gene matches: 8. Germline V gene sequence: CDR1 MNHEY, CDR2 SMNVEV (reference sequence). Here the CDR3 reads CASSLLGQGIREAFF. Written as DNA, the CDR3 is TGTGCCAGCAGTTTATTGGGACAGGGAATTCGGGAAGCTTTCTTT.

The rearrangement links TRBV6-5 to TRBJ1-1, with D possibly matching TRBD1 (5 bases). V dropped 3 bases and J dropped 5 bases, with 10 bases sitting between them. The CDR3 length is 13 residues. Germline CDR1 is MNHEY and CDR2 is SVGAGI. CDR3: CASSYGRGTEAFF. CDR3 bases: TGTGCCAGCAGTTATGGAAGGGGAACTGAAGCTTTCTTT.

CDR3 nucleotides: TGTGCCAGCGGGCAGGGGACTACCTACGAGCAGTACTTC. The encoded protein is CASGQGTTYEQYF. The chain carries TRBV6-5 and TRBJ2-7; a possible D gene is TRBD2 (7 bases). The CDR3 extends over 13 amino acids. Germline V lookup: CDR1 MNHEY, CDR2 SVGAGI. The V gene lost 8 bases and the J gene lost 2 bases, with 13 bases spanning the gap.

This chain links TRBV5-1 with TRBJ2-6, with D perhaps TRBD1 (5 bases). The CDR3 totals 16 residues. V was cut by 2 bases and J by 1 base, with 10 bases left in between. The germline gives CDR1 SGHRS, CDR2 YFSETQ. Here the CDR3 reads CASSLSSGSGANVLTF. Here the CDR3 DNA reads TGCGCCAGCAGCTTAAGTTCAGGGTCTGGGGCCAACGTCCTGACTTTC.

This sequence joins TRBV5-1 and TRBJ2-5; D unclear. V was trimmed by 4 bases and J by 5 bases, leaving 15 bases between them. This CDR3 spans 14 amino acids. The germline gives CDR1 SGHRS, CDR2 YFSETQ. CDR3 sequence: CASSIGRLSETQYF. In DNA, the CDR3 is TGCGCCAGCAGCATCGGCAGGCTTAGTGAGACCCAGTACTTC.

CDR3 amino acids: CASSEVEGASRDTEAFF. The DNA of the CDR3 is TGTGCCAGCAGTGAGGTGGAGGGCGCCAGTAGGGACACTGAAGCTTTCTTT. This sequence joins TRBV27 and TRBJ1-1; the D is unclear. The germline V gene encodes CDR1 MNHEY and CDR2 SMNVEV (reference sequence). The length of the CDR3 is 17 residues. V was trimmed by 5 bases and J by 3 bases, leaving 22 bases between them.